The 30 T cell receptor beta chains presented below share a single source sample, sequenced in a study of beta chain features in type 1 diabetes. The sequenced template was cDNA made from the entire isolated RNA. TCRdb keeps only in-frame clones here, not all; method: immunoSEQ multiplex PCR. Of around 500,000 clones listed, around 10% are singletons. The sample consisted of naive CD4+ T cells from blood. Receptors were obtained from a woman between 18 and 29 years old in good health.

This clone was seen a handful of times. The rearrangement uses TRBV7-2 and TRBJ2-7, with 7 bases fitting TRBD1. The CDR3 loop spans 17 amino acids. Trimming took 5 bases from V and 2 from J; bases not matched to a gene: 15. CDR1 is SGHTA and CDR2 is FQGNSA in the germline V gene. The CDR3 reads CASSLLPPTGATYEQYF. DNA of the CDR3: TGTGCCAGCAGCCTACTACCTCCCACAGGGGCCACCTACGAGCAGTACTTC.

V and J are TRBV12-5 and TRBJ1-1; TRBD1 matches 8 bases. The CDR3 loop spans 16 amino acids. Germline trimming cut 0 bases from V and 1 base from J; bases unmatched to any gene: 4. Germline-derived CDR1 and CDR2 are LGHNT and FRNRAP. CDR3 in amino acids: CASGLVGRGPNTEAFF. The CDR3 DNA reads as TGTGCTAGTGGTTTGGTCGGCAGGGGGCCGAACACTGAAGCTTTCTTT. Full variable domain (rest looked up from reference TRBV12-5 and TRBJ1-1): DARVTQTPRHKVTEMGQEVTMRCQPILGHNTVFWYRQTMMQGLELLAYFRNRAPLDDSGMPKDRFSAEMPDATLATLKIQPSEPRDSAVYFCASGLVGRGPNTEAFFGQGTRLTVV.

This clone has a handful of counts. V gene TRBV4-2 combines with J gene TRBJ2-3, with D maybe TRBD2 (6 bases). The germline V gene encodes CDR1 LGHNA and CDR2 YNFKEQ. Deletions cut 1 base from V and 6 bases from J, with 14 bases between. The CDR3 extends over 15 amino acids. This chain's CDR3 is CASSQGQGAGDTQYF. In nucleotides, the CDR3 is TGTGCCAGCAGCCAAGGACAAGGGGCGGGGGATACGCAGTATTTT.

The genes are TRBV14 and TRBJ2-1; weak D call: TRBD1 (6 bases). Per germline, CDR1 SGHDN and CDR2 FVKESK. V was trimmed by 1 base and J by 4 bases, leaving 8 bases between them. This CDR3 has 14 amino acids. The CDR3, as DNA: TGTGCCAGCAGCCAAGTGACAGGATACAATGAGCAGTTCTTC. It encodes CASSQVTGYNEQFF.

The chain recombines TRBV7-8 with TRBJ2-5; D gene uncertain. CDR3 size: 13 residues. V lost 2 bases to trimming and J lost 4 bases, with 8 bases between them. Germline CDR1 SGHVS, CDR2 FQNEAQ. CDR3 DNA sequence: TGTGCCAGCAGCTTATGGTGGGGAGAGACCCAGTACTTC. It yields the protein CASSLWWGETQYF.

CDR3 nucleotides: TGCAGTGCTTCCCCAGGGATTGAAGCTTTCTTT. The encoded protein is CSASPGIEAFF. This rearrangement joins TRBV20-1 to TRBJ1-1, with D perhaps matching TRBD1 (5 bases). Between the trimmed V and J ends, which lost 5 bases and 7 bases, there was a span of 11 bases. CDR1 is DFQATT and CDR2 is SNEGSKA in the germline V gene (reference sequence). There are 11 residues in the CDR3.

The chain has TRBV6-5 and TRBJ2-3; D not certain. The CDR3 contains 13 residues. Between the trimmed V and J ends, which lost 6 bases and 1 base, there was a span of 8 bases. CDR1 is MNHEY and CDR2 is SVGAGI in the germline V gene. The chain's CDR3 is CASRYGGTDTQYF. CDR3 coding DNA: TGTGCCAGCAGGTATGGAGGCACAGATACGCAGTATTTT.

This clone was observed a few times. The CDR3 protein is CASRRTGRNNEQFF. The CDR3 DNA sequence: TGTGCCAGTAGGAGGACAGGGAGGAACAATGAGCAGTTCTTC. The V call is TRBV19, the J call TRBJ2-1; the match to TRBD1 covers 8 bases. V trimming: 6 bases; J trimming: 5 bases; junction bases outside the gene matches: 6. The CDR3 has 14 residues. The germline V gene has CDR1 LNHDA and CDR2 SQIVND (reference sequence).

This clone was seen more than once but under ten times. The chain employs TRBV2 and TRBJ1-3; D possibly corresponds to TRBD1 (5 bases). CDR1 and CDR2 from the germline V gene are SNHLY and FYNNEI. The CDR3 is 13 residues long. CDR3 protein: CAGTREVRNTIYF. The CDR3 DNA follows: TGTGCGGGGACCAGGGAAGTGAGAAACACCATATATTTT.

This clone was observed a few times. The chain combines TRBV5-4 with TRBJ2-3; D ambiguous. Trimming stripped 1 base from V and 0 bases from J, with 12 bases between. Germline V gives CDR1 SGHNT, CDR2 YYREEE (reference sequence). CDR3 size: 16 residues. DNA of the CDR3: TGTGCCAGCAGCTTGCGGTGGGCGACTAGCACAGATACGCAGTATTTT. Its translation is CASSLRWATSTDTQYF.

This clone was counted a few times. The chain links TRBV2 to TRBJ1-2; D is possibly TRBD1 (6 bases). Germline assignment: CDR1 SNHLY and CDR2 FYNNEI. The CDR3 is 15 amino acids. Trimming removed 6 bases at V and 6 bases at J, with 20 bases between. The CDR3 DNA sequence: TGTGCCAGCAGCAACCAGGGGATCCCTATCGATGGCTACACCTTC. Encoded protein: CASSNQGIPIDGYTF.

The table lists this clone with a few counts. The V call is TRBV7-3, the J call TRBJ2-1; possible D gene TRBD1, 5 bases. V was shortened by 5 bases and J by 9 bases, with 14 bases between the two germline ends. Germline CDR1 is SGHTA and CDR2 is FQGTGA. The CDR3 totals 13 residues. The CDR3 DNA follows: TGTGCCAGCAGCAAAGGGGCCATCGGTGAGCAGTTCTTC. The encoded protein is CASSKGAIGEQFF.

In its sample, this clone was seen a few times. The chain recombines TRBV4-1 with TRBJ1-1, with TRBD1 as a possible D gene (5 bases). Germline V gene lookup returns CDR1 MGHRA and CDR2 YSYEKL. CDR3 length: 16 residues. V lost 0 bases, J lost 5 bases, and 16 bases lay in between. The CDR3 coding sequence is TGCGCCAGCAGCCAAGATTGGCAGGGAAGACGTACTGAAGCTTTCTTT. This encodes CASSQDWQGRRTEAFF.

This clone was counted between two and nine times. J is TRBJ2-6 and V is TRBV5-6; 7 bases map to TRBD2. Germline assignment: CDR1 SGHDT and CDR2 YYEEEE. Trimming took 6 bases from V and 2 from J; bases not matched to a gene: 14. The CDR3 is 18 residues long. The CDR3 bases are TGTGCCAGCACCCCACCAGACATACGGGGGGCTGGGGCCAACGTCCTGACTTTC. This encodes CASTPPDIRGAGANVLTF.

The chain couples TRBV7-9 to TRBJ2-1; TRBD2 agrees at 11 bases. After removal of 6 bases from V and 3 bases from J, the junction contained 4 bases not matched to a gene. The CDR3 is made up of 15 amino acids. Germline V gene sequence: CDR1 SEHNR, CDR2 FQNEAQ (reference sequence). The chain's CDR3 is CASRLAGDIYNEQFF. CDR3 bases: TGTGCCAGCAGACTAGCGGGAGACATCTACAATGAGCAGTTCTTC.

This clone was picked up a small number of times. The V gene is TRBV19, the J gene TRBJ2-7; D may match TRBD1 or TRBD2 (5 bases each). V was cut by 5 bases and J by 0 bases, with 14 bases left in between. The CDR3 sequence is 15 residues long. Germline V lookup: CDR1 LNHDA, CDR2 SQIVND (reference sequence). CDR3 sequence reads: CASSANGGSSYEQYV. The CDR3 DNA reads TGTGCCAGTAGTGCGAATGGGGGTAGCTCCTACGAGCAGTACGTC.

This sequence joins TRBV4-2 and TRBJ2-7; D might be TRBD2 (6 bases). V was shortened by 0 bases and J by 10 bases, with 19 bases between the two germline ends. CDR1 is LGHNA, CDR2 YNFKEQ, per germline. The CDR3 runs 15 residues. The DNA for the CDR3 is TGTGCCAGCAGCCAAGAGCTCCGGGGGAGCTTCGTACAGTACTTC. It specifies CASSQELRGSFVQYF.

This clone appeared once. This chain's CDR3 is CASTWSTGELFF. For the CDR3, the DNA is TGTGCCAGCACCTGGAGTACCGGGGAGCTGTTTTTT. This chain links TRBV28 with TRBJ2-2, with D uncertain. The CDR3 is 12 residues long. The V gene's germline CDR1 is MDHEN and CDR2 SYDVKM. With 7 bases removed from V and 5 bases from J, the gap between germline ends came to 8 bases.

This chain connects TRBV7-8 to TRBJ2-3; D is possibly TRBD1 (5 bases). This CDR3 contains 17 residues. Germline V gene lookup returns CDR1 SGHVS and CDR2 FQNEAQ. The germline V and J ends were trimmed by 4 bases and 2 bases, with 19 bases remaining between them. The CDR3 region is CASSSPGKAYYTDTQYF. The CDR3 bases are TGTGCCAGCAGCTCCCCAGGGAAGGCGTATTACACAGATACGCAGTATTTT.

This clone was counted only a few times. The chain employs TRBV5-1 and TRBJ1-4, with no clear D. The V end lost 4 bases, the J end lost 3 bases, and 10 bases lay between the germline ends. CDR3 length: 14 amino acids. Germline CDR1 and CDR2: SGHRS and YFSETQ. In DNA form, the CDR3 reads TGCGCCAGCAGCCCCCCGGACCCTAATGAAAAACTGTTTTTT. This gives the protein CASSPPDPNEKLFF. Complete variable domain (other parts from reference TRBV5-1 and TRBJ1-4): KAGVTQTPRYLIKTRGQQVTLSCSPISGHRSVSWYQQTPGQGLQFLFEYFSETQRNKGNFPGRFSGRQFSNSRSEMNVSTLELGDSALYLCASSPPDPNEKLFFGSGTQLSVL.

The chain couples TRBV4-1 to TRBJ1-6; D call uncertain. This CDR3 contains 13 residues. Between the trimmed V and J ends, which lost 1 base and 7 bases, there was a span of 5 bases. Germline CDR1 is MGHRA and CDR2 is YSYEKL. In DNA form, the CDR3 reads TGCGCCAGCAGCCAAGGGTACAATTCACCCCTCCACTTT. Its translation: CASSQGYNSPLHF.

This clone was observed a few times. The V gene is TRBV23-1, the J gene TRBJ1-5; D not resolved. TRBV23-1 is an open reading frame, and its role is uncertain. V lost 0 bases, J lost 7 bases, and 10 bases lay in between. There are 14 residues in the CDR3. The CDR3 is CASSQSRVTQPQHF. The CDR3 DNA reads TGCGCCAGCAGTCAATCGAGGGTTACCCAGCCCCAGCATTTT.

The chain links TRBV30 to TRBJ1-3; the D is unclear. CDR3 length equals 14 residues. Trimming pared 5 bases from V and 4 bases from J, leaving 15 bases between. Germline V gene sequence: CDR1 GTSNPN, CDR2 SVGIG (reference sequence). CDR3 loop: CAWEWGSGGNTIYF. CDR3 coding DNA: TGTGCCTGGGAATGGGGATCGGGCGGAAACACCATATATTTT. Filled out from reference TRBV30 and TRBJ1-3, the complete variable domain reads SQTIHQWPATLVQPVGSPLSLECTVEGTSNPNLYWYRQAAGRGLQLLFYSVGIGQISSEVPQNLSASRPQDRQFILSSKKLLLSDSGFYLCAWEWGSGGNTIYFGEGSWLTVV.

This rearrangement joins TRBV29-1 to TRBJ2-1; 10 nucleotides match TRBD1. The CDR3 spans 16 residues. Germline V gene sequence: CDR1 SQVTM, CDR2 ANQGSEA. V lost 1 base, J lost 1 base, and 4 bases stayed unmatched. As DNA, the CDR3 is TGCAGCGTTGAAGTGGGGACAGGGGAGTCCTACAATGAGCAGTTCTTC. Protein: CSVEVGTGESYNEQFF.

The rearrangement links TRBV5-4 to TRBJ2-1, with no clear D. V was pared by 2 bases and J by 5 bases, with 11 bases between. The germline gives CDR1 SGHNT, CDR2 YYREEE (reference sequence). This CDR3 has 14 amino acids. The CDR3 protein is CASSLMTGHNEQFF. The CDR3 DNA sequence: TGTGCCAGCAGCTTAATGACTGGCCACAATGAGCAGTTCTTC.

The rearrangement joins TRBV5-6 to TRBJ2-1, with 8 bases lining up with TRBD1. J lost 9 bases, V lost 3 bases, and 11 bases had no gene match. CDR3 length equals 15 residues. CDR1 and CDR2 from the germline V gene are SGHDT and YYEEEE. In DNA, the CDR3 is TGTGCCAGCAGCTCGGGACAGGCGGGATTCGGTGAGCAGTTCTTC. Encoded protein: CASSSGQAGFGEQFF. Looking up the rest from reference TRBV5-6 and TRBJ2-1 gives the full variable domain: DAGVTQSPTHLIKTRGQQVTLRCSPKSGHDTVSWYQQALGQGPQFIFQYYEEEERQRGNFPDRFSGHQFPNYSSELNVNALLLGDSALYLCASSSGQAGFGEQFFGPGTRLTVL.

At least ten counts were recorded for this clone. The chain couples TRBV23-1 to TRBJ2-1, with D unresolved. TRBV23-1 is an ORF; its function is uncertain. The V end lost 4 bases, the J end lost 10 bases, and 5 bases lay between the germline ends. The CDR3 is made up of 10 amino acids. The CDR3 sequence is CASSRIEQFF. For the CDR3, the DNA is TGCGCCAGCAGTCGCATAGAGCAGTTCTTC.

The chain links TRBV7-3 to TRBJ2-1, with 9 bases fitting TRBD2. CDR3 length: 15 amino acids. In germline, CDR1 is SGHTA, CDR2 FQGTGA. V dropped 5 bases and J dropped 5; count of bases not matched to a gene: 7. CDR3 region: CASSRNSGRNNEQFF. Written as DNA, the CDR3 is TGTGCCAGCAGCCGAAATAGCGGGAGAAACAATGAGCAGTTCTTC.

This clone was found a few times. CDR3 sequence reads: CAWSPRRPRSGANVLTF. The CDR3 nucleotides read TGTGCCTGGAGTCCCCGTCGACCGCGCTCTGGGGCCAACGTCCTGACTTTC. The chain recombines TRBV30 with TRBJ2-6; no definite D call. There are 17 residues in the CDR3. Germline CDR1 and CDR2: GTSNPN and SVGIG (reference sequence). V was shortened by 2 bases and J by 0 bases, with 14 bases between the two germline ends.

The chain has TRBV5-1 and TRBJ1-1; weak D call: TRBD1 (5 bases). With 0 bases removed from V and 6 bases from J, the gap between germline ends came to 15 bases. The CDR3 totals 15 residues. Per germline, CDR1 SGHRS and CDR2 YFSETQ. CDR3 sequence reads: CASSLGAGLVAEAFF. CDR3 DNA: TGCGCCAGCAGCTTGGGGGCAGGGTTGGTGGCTGAAGCTTTCTTT.